The 17 T cell receptor beta chains given below trace back to one sample, sequenced in a study of OX40 agonist ivuxolimab in advanced cancers. Libraries were prepared by immunoSEQ multiplex PCR; TCRdb keeps only in-frame clonotypes and omits some of them. The sample records some 41,000 clones, approximately 90% being singletons. Sequencing was performed on CD4+ or CD8+ T cells sorted from blood, taken in a trial of the OX40 agonist ivuxolimab. Receptors originate from an adult with an advanced solid tumor such as melanoma, head and neck, liver or kidney cancer.

This clone is a singleton in its sample. The CDR3 DNA is TGCGCCAGCAGCCAAGATGAGAGGGCTGGAAACACCATATATTTT. Protein sequence: CASSQDERAGNTIYF. V gene TRBV4-1 combines with J gene TRBJ1-3; D is uncertain. From germline, CDR1 is MGHRA and CDR2 YSYEKL. The ends were cut back, 0 bases at V and 2 bases at J, with 8 bases in the middle. The length of the CDR3 is 15 residues.

V and J are TRBV11-2 and TRBJ2-7; the match to TRBD1 covers 9 bases. Germline assignment: CDR1 SGHAT and CDR2 FQNNGV. V lost 4 bases, J lost 4 bases, and 5 bases stayed unmatched. The CDR3 is 14 amino acids. CDR3 sequence reads: CASSSGTGNYEQYF. In nucleotides, the CDR3 is TGTGCCAGCAGCTCTGGGACAGGGAATTACGAGCAGTACTTC. Complete variable domain (other parts from reference TRBV11-2 and TRBJ2-7): EAGVAQSPRYKIIEKRQSVAFWCNPISGHATLYWYQQILGQGPKLLIQFQNNGVVDDSQLPKDRFSAERLKGVDSTLKIQPAKLEDSAVYLCASSSGTGNYEQYFGPGTRLTVT.

This chain joins TRBV9 and TRBJ1-2, with 7 positions matching TRBD1. With V trimmed by 4 bases and J by 5 bases, 5 bases remained unmatched. CDR1 is SGDLS and CDR2 is YYNGEE in the germline V gene. This CDR3 contains 13 residues. The CDR3 region has the DNA TGTGCCAGCAGCCCGAGGACAGGTTATGGCTACACCTTC. Its protein product is CASSPRTGYGYTF.

This sequence joins TRBV6-4 and TRBJ2-1; unclear D gene. The CDR3 extends over 11 amino acids. Trimming pared 4 bases from V and 7 bases from J, leaving 5 bases between. Germline V gene data show CDR1 as MRHNA and CDR2 as SNTAGT. CDR3: CASSVGNEQFF. The CDR3 coding sequence is TGTGCCAGCAGTGTCGGAAATGAGCAGTTCTTC.

This clone was picked up a small number of times. The chain uses TRBV7-9 and TRBJ1-5; D is unresolved. The CDR3 consists of 12 residues. Germline CDR1 SEHNR, CDR2 FQNEAQ (reference sequence). The V end was cut by 4 bases, the J end by 5 bases, with 6 bases between. The chain's CDR3 is CASSSDYQPQHF. In DNA form, the CDR3 reads TGTGCCAGCAGCTCCGATTATCAGCCCCAGCATTTT.

V and J are TRBV2 and TRBJ1-1; D is undetermined. Germline V gives CDR1 SNHLY, CDR2 FYNNEI. The CDR3 is 14 residues long. The V and J ends lost 4 bases and 1 base respectively, with 10 bases between them. The CDR3 spells CASSVFTQNTEAFF. Written as DNA, the CDR3 is TGTGCCAGCAGTGTGTTCACCCAGAACACTGAAGCTTTCTTT.

This chain uses TRBV7-9 with TRBJ2-6, with D maybe TRBD2 (5 bases). The CDR3 has 15 residues. Between the trimmed V and J ends, which lost 5 bases and 1 base, there was a span of 9 bases. Germline V lookup: CDR1 SEHNR, CDR2 FQNEAQ (reference sequence). CDR3 amino acids: CASSRRESGANVLTF. The CDR3 DNA follows: TGTGCCAGCAGCAGAAGGGAGTCTGGGGCCAACGTCCTGACTTTC.

This chain links TRBV15 with TRBJ1-6; D is perhaps TRBD1 (6 bases). The CDR3 has 12 amino acids. The germline V gene has CDR1 LNHNV and CDR2 YYDKDF (reference sequence). Trimming stripped 6 bases from V and 10 bases from J, with 10 bases between. The DNA of the CDR3 is TGTGCCACCAGGGGGGGCGGCTCACCCCTCCACTTT. This gives the protein CATRGGGSPLHF.

The chain links TRBV28 to TRBJ2-7; 10 bases map to TRBD1. Germline assignment: CDR1 MDHEN and CDR2 SYDVKM. The CDR3 loop spans 14 amino acids. The V segment lost 3 bases and the J segment 6 bases; nucleotides outside the gene matches: 5. CDR3 DNA: TGTGCCAGCAGTTTCGGACAGGGGGGAGGCGAGCAGTACTTC. Protein: CASSFGQGGGEQYF.

This chain joins TRBV6-5 and TRBJ2-7; D may be TRBD2 (5 bases). This CDR3 has 13 residues. CDR1 MNHEY and CDR2 SVGAGI come from the germline V gene. With 6 bases removed from V and 3 bases from J, the gap between germline ends came to 12 bases. The chain's CDR3 is CASSTRALYEQYF. DNA of the CDR3: TGTGCCAGCAGCACGCGGGCCCTCTACGAGCAGTACTTC.

This clone was recorded a few times. The genes are TRBV9 and TRBJ1-1; no reliable D call. With 0 bases removed from V and 4 bases from J, the gap between germline ends came to 10 bases. From germline, CDR1 is SGDLS and CDR2 YYNGEE. CDR3 length equals 14 residues. In nucleotides, the CDR3 is TGTGCCAGCAGCGTAGAGCCGTCTCCCACTGAAGCTTTCTTT. It translates to CASSVEPSPTEAFF.

This clone was picked up one time. The chain uses TRBV28 and TRBJ2-3; 8 positions match TRBD2. Looked up from germline, CDR1 is MDHEN and CDR2 is SYDVKM. The trim removed 8 bases at V and 0 bases at J, leaving 22 bases unmatched. This CDR3 is built from 20 residues. CDR3 loop: CASSLKGPSGYYASTDTQYF. For the CDR3, the DNA is TGTGCCAGCTCCCTTAAGGGACCTAGCGGGTACTACGCTAGCACAGATACGCAGTATTTT.

The chain joins TRBV28 to TRBJ2-5, with 7 bases that match TRBD2. The CDR3 runs to 15 residues. Per germline, CDR1 MDHEN and CDR2 SYDVKM. Losses at the gene ends were 3 bases for V and 5 bases for J; bases not matched to a gene: 9. The CDR3 reads CASSLIALGGETQYF. The CDR3 DNA reads as TGTGCCAGCAGTTTGATCGCCTTGGGGGGGGAGACCCAGTACTTC.

The chain uses TRBV2 and TRBJ2-7; D unresolved. V lost 4 bases and J 4 bases, leaving 11 bases between the germline ends. CDR1 SNHLY and CDR2 FYNNEI come from the germline V gene. The CDR3 totals 13 residues. The CDR3 DNA reads as TGTGCCAGCAGTGCCCTAGTAGTATACGAGCAGTACTTC. It specifies CASSALVVYEQYF. The whole variable domain, remainder taken from reference TRBV2 and TRBJ2-7, is EPEVTQTPSHQVTQMGQEVILRCVPISNHLYFYWYRQILGQKVEFLVSFYNNEISEKSEIFDDQFSVERPDGSNFTLKIRSTKLEDSAMYFCASSALVVYEQYFGPGTRLTVT.

The chain couples TRBV2 to TRBJ1-1, with D unresolved. The length of the CDR3 is 14 residues. The germline V and J ends were trimmed by 6 bases and 5 bases, with 16 bases remaining between them. Germline CDR1 reads SNHLY; CDR2 reads FYNNEI. The DNA of the CDR3 is TGTGCCAGCAGGACCAGTTTGCTCTTGACTGAAGCTTTCTTT. As protein: CASRTSLLLTEAFF.

The chain has TRBV11-2 and TRBJ2-2; weak D call: TRBD2 (5 bases). The CDR3 extends over 15 amino acids. The V and J ends lost 5 bases and 3 bases respectively, with 13 bases between them. The germline CDR1 and CDR2 sequences are SGHAT and FQNNGV. CDR3 protein: CASSLRPGYTGELFF. The CDR3 DNA is TGTGCCAGCAGCCTACGTCCGGGGTACACCGGGGAGCTGTTTTTT.

The chain combines TRBV5-4 with TRBJ1-1; no firm D call. The CDR3 has 13 residues. CDR1 and CDR2 (germline): SGHNT, YYREEE (reference sequence). Between the trimmed V and J ends, which lost 1 base and 2 bases, there was a span of 6 bases. The CDR3 DNA reads TGTGCCAGCAGCTTGCAGCCAAACACTGAAGCTTTCTTT. This sequence encodes CASSLQPNTEAFF.